The sequence of this TCR beta chain was determined in a study of T cell responses to AZD1222 COVID-19 vaccine. This table comes from immunoSEQ multiplex PCR, and its TCRdb copy is limited to in-frame clones, with some not included. The table shows some 96,000 clones, with approximately 89% occurring only once. This TCR was sampled from an adult in good health. The input for sequencing was peripheral blood, taken on day 0 of MenACWY control vaccination.

In DNA form, the CDR3 reads TGTGCCAGCGGTAGAGACAGGGACAGCGGGGAGCTGTTTTTT. Protein: CASGRDRDSGELFF. The chain recombines TRBV9 with TRBJ2-2; TRBD1 matches at 7 bases. Looked up from germline, CDR1 is SGDLS and CDR2 is YYNGEE. The length of the CDR3 is 14 residues. The V segment lost 7 bases and the J segment 7 bases; nucleotides outside the gene matches: 10.